This passage covers 22 T cell receptor beta chains from one sample sequenced in a study of shared clonotypes between healthy human individuals. Profiled with immunoSEQ multiplex PCR; TCRdb holds only in-frame clones, not every one. The sample lists about 460,000 clones, 75% to 80% seen once, with more than 10% in the top ten. The sample consisted of PBMCs. The receptors come from a woman aged 40 to 50 in good health. Some clones in this sample may be carry-over from other donors' samples.

This clone was seen only once. The J gene is TRBJ1-1, the V gene TRBV27; TRBD1 is a possible D gene (5 bases). This CDR3 comprises 14 residues. Germline CDR1 reads MNHEY; CDR2 reads SMNVEV (reference sequence). V lost 7 bases, J lost 0 bases, and 12 bases lay in between. The CDR3 bases are TGTGCCAGCACCACACGGGGGTTGAACACTGAAGCTTTCTTT. This codes for CASTTRGLNTEAFF.

The V and J genes are TRBV28 and TRBJ1-5; D is unresolved. Trimming pared 6 bases from V and 2 bases from J, leaving 8 bases between. Looked up from germline, CDR1 is MDHEN and CDR2 is SYDVKM. The CDR3 runs to 13 residues. The CDR3 DNA sequence: TGTGCCAGCAGCCCTCAGCGCAATCAGCCCCAGCATTTT. Its protein is CASSPQRNQPQHF.

This clone was counted a single time. One base away lies a much larger clone, so this may be a sequencing read error. CDR3 residues: CASGQVKGGTEAFF. The CDR3 region has the DNA TGCGCCAGCGGCCAAGTTAAGGGCGGCACTGAAGCTTTCTTT. The chain couples TRBV4-1 to TRBJ1-1; D unclear. CDR3 length equals 14 residues. Germline CDR1 and CDR2: MGHRA and YSYEKL.

There are many counts of this clone. This chain links TRBV5-1 with TRBJ1-2; no firm D call. The V end was cut by 0 bases, the J end by 2 bases, with 8 bases between. This CDR3 region has 14 residues. Germline CDR1 SGHRS, CDR2 YFSETQ. The CDR3 DNA reads as TGCGCCAGCAGCTTGGAAAGAGAAAACTATGGCTACACCTTC. As protein: CASSLERENYGYTF. Full variable domain (outside the CDR3, taken from reference TRBV5-1 and TRBJ1-2): KAGVTQTPRYLIKTRGQQVTLSCSPISGHRSVSWYQQTPGQGLQFLFEYFSETQRNKGNFPGRFSGRQFSNSRSEMNVSTLELGDSALYLCASSLERENYGYTFGSGTRLTVV.

The chain carries TRBV9 and TRBJ2-7; 7 bases agree with TRBD1. CDR3 length: 15 residues. Trimming cost V 4 bases and J 2 bases; bases outside gene matches: 9. Germline V gives CDR1 SGDLS, CDR2 YYNGEE. The CDR3 region is CASSPGQTKPYEQYF. For the CDR3, the DNA is TGTGCCAGCAGCCCGGGACAGACAAAACCCTACGAGCAGTACTTC.

This clone is a singleton in its sample. This chain joins TRBV10-3 and TRBJ2-1; TRBD1 or TRBD2 may be the D gene (6 bases each). Trimming shortened V by 3 bases and J by 3 bases, and 9 bases separated the two germline ends. Germline lookup yields CDR1 ENHRY and CDR2 SYGVKD. The CDR3 spans 14 residues. CDR3 amino acids: CAISEGGGYNEQFF. The CDR3, as DNA: TGTGCCATCAGTGAAGGAGGGGGCTACAATGAGCAGTTCTTC.

Regarding this clone: This is likely an artifact of a read error, given a far larger clone one base away. This chain links TRBV30 with TRBJ1-1, with TRBD1 as a possible D gene (5 bases). This CDR3 has 14 amino acids. CDR1 is GTSNPN, CDR2 SVGIG, per germline (reference sequence). CDR3 coding DNA: TGTGCCTGGAGTATGGGGGGGATGAACACTGAAGCTTCCTTT. Its translation is CAWSMGGMNTEASF.

The chain has TRBV11-2 and TRBJ1-1, with D perhaps matching TRBD1 (6 bases). Trimming took 1 base from V and 1 from J, leaving 13 bases between them. Looked up from germline, CDR1 is SGHAT and CDR2 is FQNNGV. CDR3 length equals 16 residues. CDR3 bases: TGTGCCAGCAGCTTAGCATGGGGGCGCAGGAACACTGAAGCTTTCTTT. Its protein product is CASSLAWGRRNTEAFF.

This clone was counted a few times. The same CDR3 can be traced to other DNA sequences in this sample. V and J are TRBV30 and TRBJ1-3; tentative D call: TRBD1 (5 bases). The CDR3 has 11 amino acids. From germline, CDR1 is GTSNPN and CDR2 SVGIG (reference sequence). V was clipped by 2 bases and J by 7 bases, with 6 bases between them. CDR3 nucleotides: TGTGCCTGGAGTTACAGGAACACCATATATTTT. Amino acid sequence: CAWSYRNTIYF.

The gene calls are TRBV7-9 and TRBJ2-2; 13 bases agree with TRBD2. Trimming removed 11 bases from V and 6 bases from J; junction bases left unmatched: 6. The CDR3 is 14 amino acids. Germline V gives CDR1 SEHNR, CDR2 FQNEAQ (reference sequence). The CDR3 region has the DNA TGTGCCGCGGGGACTAGCGGGATCCCCGGGGAGCTGTTTTTT. It translates to CAAGTSGIPGELFF.

The chain combines TRBV18 with TRBJ1-1; D remains unclear. The CDR3 extends over 13 amino acids. The V end lost 3 bases, the J end lost 3 bases, and 8 bases lay between the germline ends. In germline, CDR1 is KGHSH, CDR2 LQKENI. The CDR3 DNA sequence: TGTGCCAGCTCACCGTTCGGTGACACTGAAGCTTTCTTT. Translated: CASSPFGDTEAFF. Using reference TRBV18 and TRBJ1-1 for the parts outside the CDR3, the full variable domain is NAGVMQNPRHLVRRRGQEARLRCSPMKGHSHVYWYRQLPEEGLKFMVYLQKENIIDESGMPKERFSAEFPKEGPSILRIQQVVRGDSAAYFCASSPFGDTEAFFGQGTRLTVV.

The chain links TRBV29-1 to TRBJ1-1; TRBD1 matches at 7 bases. J lost 4 bases, V lost 7 bases, and 6 bases had no gene match. This CDR3 contains 12 residues. CDR1 is SQVTM, CDR2 ANQGSEA, per germline. Here the CDR3 DNA reads TGCAGCGCCCAGGGGGGGGGCACTGAAGCTTTCTTT. Translated: CSAQGGGTEAFF.

The sample holds one count of this clone. A far larger clone is one base from this, pointing to a likely read error. The gene calls are TRBV7-8 and TRBJ1-2; 9 bases line up with TRBD1. CDR3 length: 16 amino acids. The germline gives CDR1 SGHVS, CDR2 FQNEAQ. CDR3 DNA: TGTGCCAGCAGCCGAAGTTGGGACAGGGTTAACTATGACTACACCTTC. Amino acids: CASSRSWDRVNYDYTF.

Note on this clone: A far more abundant clone sits one base away, making this likely a read error. The same CDR3 also results from other DNA sequences found in this sample. The V and J genes are TRBV7-8 and TRBJ2-7; TRBD2 agrees at 8 bases. CDR3 size: 18 residues. CDR1 SGHVS and CDR2 FQNEAQ come from the germline V gene. CDR3 sequence (DNA): TGTGCCAGCAGCTTTTTAGCGGGACGAAGCCTAGGGAACTACGAGCAGTACTTT. It translates to CASSFLAGRSLGNYEQYF.

The rearrangement uses TRBV5-5 and TRBJ2-7; 11 positions match TRBD2. CDR1 is SGHKS and CDR2 is YYEKEE in the germline V gene (reference sequence). The junction had 0 bases not matched to a gene; V was cut back by 0 bases and J by 1 base. This CDR3 comprises 15 residues. The CDR3 loop is CASSLGLAGSYEQYF. In DNA, the CDR3 is TGTGCCAGCAGCTTGGGACTAGCGGGGTCCTACGAGCAGTACTTC.

The V call is TRBV7-9, the J call TRBJ2-7, with no clear D. The CDR3 has 12 amino acids. The V gene lost 10 bases and the J gene lost 1 base, with 11 bases spanning the gap. The V gene's germline CDR1 is SEHNR and CDR2 FQNEAQ (reference sequence). The CDR3 protein is CATAFSSYEQYF. The CDR3 DNA reads TGTGCCACCGCATTCTCATCCTACGAGCAGTACTTC.

The rearrangement links TRBV30 to TRBJ1-2; TRBD1 agrees at 9 bases. This CDR3 has 14 residues. V shed 3 bases and J 5 bases; nucleotides not matched to a gene: 7. CDR1 is GTSNPN and CDR2 is SVGIG in the germline V gene (reference sequence). Here the CDR3 reads CAWRPPGQGYGYTF. CDR3 sequence (DNA): TGTGCCTGGAGACCACCCGGACAGGGGTATGGCTACACCTTC.

The genes are TRBV28 and TRBJ1-2; possible D gene TRBD1, 5 bases. The germline V gene encodes CDR1 MDHEN and CDR2 SYDVKM. This CDR3 is built from 13 residues. The V gene lost 7 bases and the J gene lost 4 bases, with 13 bases spanning the gap. The CDR3 DNA follows: TGTGCCAGCACCTCTCCCGGGGGCTATGGCTACACCTTC. It is translated as CASTSPGGYGYTF.

The chain combines TRBV5-4 with TRBJ1-1, with D maybe TRBD1 (5 bases). Trimming removed 3 bases from V and 4 bases from J, with 13 bases in between. Germline CDR1 reads SGHNT; CDR2 reads YYREEE (reference sequence). The CDR3 consists of 14 residues. The CDR3 DNA reads as TGTGCCAGCAGCTCCAGGAGTAGGGGCACTGAAGCTTTCTTT. Protein: CASSSRSRGTEAFF.

V gene TRBV5-4 combines with J gene TRBJ2-3; 8 positions agree with TRBD2. This CDR3 spans 16 amino acids. Germline-derived CDR1 and CDR2 are SGHNT and YYREEE (reference sequence). Losses at the gene ends were 4 bases for V and 4 bases for J; bases not matched to a gene: 11. CDR3 residues: CASSDIAGNTADTQYF. CDR3 DNA sequence: TGTGCCAGCAGCGACATAGCGGGAAACACGGCAGATACGCAGTATTTT.

The V gene is TRBV27, the J gene TRBJ2-3; 7 bases fit TRBD2. The CDR3 extends over 15 amino acids. Trimming cost V 3 bases and J 0 bases; bases outside gene matches: 3. CDR1 is MNHEY, CDR2 SMNVEV, per germline (reference sequence). The CDR3 DNA reads TGTGCCAGCAGTTTCAAGCGGGATAGCACAGATACGCAGTATTTT. This sequence encodes CASSFKRDSTDTQYF.

The V gene is TRBV9, the J gene TRBJ2-5; 9 bases line up with TRBD1. V shed 3 bases and J 5 bases; nucleotides not matched to a gene: 5. CDR1 is SGDLS and CDR2 is YYNGEE in the germline V gene. The CDR3 consists of 14 residues. CDR3 in amino acids: CASSGTGVGETQYF. DNA for the CDR3: TGTGCCAGCAGCGGGACAGGGGTTGGGGAGACCCAGTACTTC.